The source of this T cell receptor beta chain is a study of somatic mutations in cytotoxic T cells in rheumatoid arthritis. At the level of the study: Patients had approximately 30 ml EDTA blood drawn right after diagnosis, before any treatment.

V was shortened by 2 bases and J by 8 bases, with 15 bases between the two germline ends. Germline V gene data show CDR1 as WNHNN and CDR2 as SYGVQD (reference sequence). The CDR3 extends over 14 amino acids. A remark on this clone: Its target is unknown.

Findings and limits, study-wide: No correction for multiple comparisons was applied to the slight TRBV07 underrepresentation in rheumatoid arthritis patients. Greater age accompanied higher CD8+ clonality in rheumatoid arthritis patients, a pattern that was absent in healthy controls. Over 20% of CD8+ cells belonged to the largest CD8+ clone in about an eighth of the roughly 60 patients.

This table comes from immunoSEQ multiplex PCR, and its TCRdb copy is limited to in-frame clones, with some not included. The sample shows tens of thousands of clones, approximately 78% of them seen only once. The chain couples TRBV10-1 to TRBJ1-1; the D is unclear. This sequence originates from an adult with rheumatoid arthritis. Sequencing used CD8+ T cells sorted from blood. CDR3 in amino acids: CASSEVNDGGEAFF. CDR3 in DNA: TGCGCCAGCAGTGAGGTGAACGACGGAGGAGAAGCTTTCTTT.